This T cell receptor (beta chain) comes out of a study of T cells after yellow fever vaccination (dated by TCRdb to between 2017 and 2020). Turning to the overall study: Libraries from fractions with low cell numbers were prepared with the SMART-Seq v4 Ultra Low Input RNA kit. Bulk PBMC replicates and cell subsets were isolated from blood drawn at multiple timepoints before and after both primary and secondary immunization. The cohort comprised two healthy male donors, one aged 18 to 30 and one aged 30 to 40 years. To follow T-cell clones before and after both primary and booster YFV17D yellow fever vaccination, bulk TCR alpha and beta repertoires underwent longitudinal sequencing. Overall study results and their limits: The secondary T-cell response was weaker than the primary response but faster, peaking on day 5 instead of day 15. After the booster, most of the clones that had expanded following primary vaccination were detected again (roughly 97% of CD4 and around 88% of CD8), which suggests that memory was broadly maintained. A small share of clonotypes occurred in both CD4 and CD8 compartments, likely arising from convergent recombination. Computational filtering was needed because FACS-sorted repertoires could contain abundant contaminating clonotypes from the bulk population. The study included only a couple of donors, which limits how far the findings can be generalized.

The instrument was an Illumina NovaSeq 6000. Synthesis of TCR cDNA relied on 5'RACE template switching, a step that introduced a universal primer site along with unique molecular identifiers. Priming for cDNA synthesis came from both the TCR alpha and TCR beta constant segments. Library amplification used two PCR steps, and the second PCR step added sample barcodes and sequencing adapters. Libraries were sequenced on Illumina HiSeq 2500 (2x100 bp) or NovaSeq (2x150 bp). The authors processed their data as follows. MIGEC handled demultiplexing of reads and collapsing into UMI consensus sequences, while MiXCR performed V(D)J alignment. Using edgeR on replicate PBMC samples, clonotypes were called vaccine-responding if FDR was below 0.01 and the log2 fold change was above 5 up to day 15. CD4 or CD8 identity was assigned to each bulk clonotype according to whether the clonotype was present at higher abundance in the sequenced CD4 repertoire or the sequenced CD8 repertoire. TCRdb reprocessed the public reads (quality trimming at Q25 with fastp, clone calling with MiXCR) and kept in-frame beta chains. Entries are consolidated by CDR3 protein sequence, retaining the most common genes and DNA. In this record, the V and J calls reflect TCRdb's handling and not the investigators' own analysis. The sample table records a few hundred thousand distinct CDR3 sequences; approximately 4% of these occur just once. The top ten constitute just under 25% of the sample.

Between the V and J ends, shortened by 3 bases and 1 base respectively, the junction contains 11 bases. The CDR3 runs 15 residues from the cysteine to the phenylalanine. Solely the CDR3 DNA is kept, with 45 bases framed from the first base. CDR1 MDHEN and CDR2 SYDVKM were looked up in the germline V gene. This clonotype has ten or more counts. The clone's antigen remains unknown. The sample holds no much larger clone one base away, and base qualities are not on file. What this sample's treatment or condition label stands for: live attenuated yellow fever vaccine strain. At each blood-draw timepoint, two biological replicates of bulk PBMCs were obtained. PBMCs were isolated from peripheral blood using a standard Ficoll-Paque protocol. TriZol was used to extract RNA from bulk PBMCs, from CD4 and CD8 fractions, and from dextramer-positive and dextramer-negative fractions.

Sequences were derived from PBMCs, sampled 5 days after the yellow fever booster vaccination. The chain was built from TRBV28 and TRBJ2-3, with TRBD1 as a weak D call on 6 bases. The sequence was collected from a man in his late teens or twenties who received the YFV17D yellow fever vaccine. The DNA is TGTGCCAGCAGTTTTCCAGGGGCCCGCACAGATACGCAGTATTTT. It encodes CASSFPGARTDTQYF. With the portions outside the CDR3 filled from the reference TRBV28 and TRBJ2-3 genes, the complete variable region becomes DVKVTQSSRYLVKRTGEKVFLECVQDMDHENMFWYRQDPGLGLRLIYFSYDVKMKEKGDIPEGYSVSREKKERFSLILESASTNQTSMYLCASSFPGARTDTQYFGPGTRLTVL.